This entry lists 15 T cell receptor beta chains sequenced from one sample in a study of blood T cell repertoires in COVID-19. TCRdb's table, derived via immunoSEQ multiplex PCR, lists solely in-frame clones and lacks some. The table lists roughly 200,000 clones, over 70% of them singletons. Sequencing used peripheral blood. These receptors all come from a man between 40 and 49 years old with acute or convalescent COVID-19.

This chain uses TRBV7-2 with TRBJ1-2; 7 bases are a match to TRBD1. V trimming: 0 bases; J trimming: 7 bases; junction bases outside the gene matches: 11. Per germline, CDR1 SGHTA and CDR2 FQGNSA. CDR3 length: 16 residues. DNA for the CDR3: TGTGCCAGCAGCTTAGCTGGTCCACCGACAGGGTTTGGCTACACCTTC. This codes for CASSLAGPPTGFGYTF. The variable domain in full, completed from reference TRBV7-2 and TRBJ1-2, reads GAGVSQSPSNKVTEKGKDVELRCDPISGHTALYWYRQSLGQGLEFLIYFQGNSAPDKSGLPSDRFSAERTGGSVSTLTIQRTQQEDSAVYLCASSLAGPPTGFGYTFGSGTRLTVV.

The chain combines TRBV10-1 with TRBJ1-1; D remains unclear. The V and J ends lost 3 bases and 7 bases respectively, with 6 bases between them. This CDR3 spans 11 amino acids. Germline V CDR1 and CDR2: WNHNN, SYGVQD (reference sequence). CDR3 DNA sequence: TGCGCCAGCAGTGATGGACTTGAAGCTTTCTTT. Residues: CASSDGLEAFF.

This sequence joins TRBV29-1 and TRBJ2-3; D possibly corresponds to TRBD2 (5 bases). Trimming stripped 4 bases from V and 3 bases from J, with 8 bases between. The CDR3 has 12 residues. Germline CDR1 is SQVTM and CDR2 is ANQGSEA. The CDR3 DNA is TGCAGCGTTGTTGGCGGGACAGATACGCAGTATTTT. This encodes CSVVGGTDTQYF.

Concerning this clone: Other nucleotide sequences from this sample produce the same CDR3. V is TRBV11-2 and J is TRBJ2-7, with TRBD1 matching over 9 bases. Per the germline V gene, CDR1 is SGHAT and CDR2 is FQNNGV. The CDR3 length is 14 residues. V lost 6 bases and J lost 4; bases outside the gene matches: 7. DNA of the CDR3: TGTGCCAGCAGTTCTACAGGGGGCGGGTACGAGCAGTACTTC. It specifies CASSSTGGGYEQYF.

This chain connects TRBV7-2 to TRBJ2-7; 12 bases fit TRBD2. Germline assignment: CDR1 SGHTA and CDR2 FQGNSA. The CDR3 has 18 amino acids. The junction had 12 bases not matched to a gene; V was cut back by 4 bases and J by 2 bases. The CDR3 here is CASSSDRLAGVNTYEQYF. DNA of the CDR3: TGTGCCAGCAGCTCGGACAGACTAGCGGGAGTCAACACCTACGAGCAGTACTTC.

The chain joins TRBV24-1 to TRBJ1-1; TRBD1 is a possible D gene (6 bases). Between the trimmed V and J ends, which lost 6 bases and 7 bases, there was a span of 20 bases. CDR1 is KGHDR, CDR2 SFDVKD, per germline. The CDR3 contains 15 residues. CDR3 coding DNA: TGTGCCACCAGTCTTGGGCGGGGGGGGCAGGGTGAAGCTTTCTTT. Translation gives CATSLGRGGQGEAFF.

This chain links TRBV10-3 with TRBJ2-1; 13 positions match TRBD2. This CDR3 region has 15 residues. V shed 4 bases and J 5 bases; nucleotides not matched to a gene: 2. Germline-derived CDR1 and CDR2 are ENHRY and SYGVKD. The CDR3: CAISAGLAGDNEQFF. The CDR3 coding sequence is TGTGCCATCAGTGCTGGACTAGCGGGAGACAATGAGCAGTTCTTC.

J is TRBJ2-7 and V is TRBV10-2, with D tentatively TRBD2 (5 bases). The ends were cut back, 3 bases at V and 3 bases at J, with 6 bases in the middle. This CDR3 contains 12 residues. Germline loops: CDR1 WSHSY, CDR2 SAAADI. The CDR3 reads CASSDTSYEQYF. The CDR3, as DNA: TGCGCCAGCAGTGACACTAGCTACGAGCAGTACTTC.

The V and J genes are TRBV7-9 and TRBJ1-3; 7 bases fit TRBD1. Germline V gene sequence: CDR1 SEHNR, CDR2 FQNEAQ (reference sequence). This CDR3 comprises 15 residues. J gave up 2 bases and V 3 bases, and 4 bases lay outside the gene matches. The chain's CDR3 is CASSFDRVAGNTIYF. The CDR3 region has the DNA TGTGCCAGCAGCTTCGACAGGGTGGCTGGAAACACCATATATTTT.

The chain links TRBV6-1 to TRBJ2-3; 14 nucleotides match TRBD2. This CDR3 contains 17 residues. Germline-derived CDR1 and CDR2 are MNHNS and SASEGT. The junction had 12 bases not matched to a gene; V was cut back by 4 bases and J by 9 bases. In DNA form, the CDR3 reads TGTGCCAGCAGTGGACTAGCGGGAGGGCCGCTCGTGGGGACGCAGTATTTT. Protein sequence: CASSGLAGGPLVGTQYF.

This chain links TRBV2 with TRBJ2-1; TRBD2 agrees at 9 bases. The CDR3 has 14 amino acids. Per germline, CDR1 SNHLY and CDR2 FYNNEI. With 7 bases clipped from V and 4 bases from J, the junction kept 5 bases outside the gene matches. DNA of the CDR3: TGTGCCAGCAACCCGGCGGGAGGGTACAATGAGCAGTTCTTC. Translating it yields CASNPAGGYNEQFF.

To note about this clone: This sample includes further DNA sequences coding for the same CDR3. V gene TRBV2 combines with J gene TRBJ1-5; 8 nucleotides align to TRBD1. Germline CDR1 SNHLY, CDR2 FYNNEI. CDR3 length: 14 amino acids. The V segment lost 1 base and the J segment 7 bases; nucleotides outside the gene matches: 3. The CDR3 protein is CASSEGQGAQPQHF. The DNA for the CDR3 is TGTGCCAGCAGTGAAGGGCAGGGGGCCCAGCCCCAGCATTTT.

The chain carries TRBV19 and TRBJ2-3; 13 bases are a match to TRBD2. Germline V CDR1 and CDR2: LNHDA, SQIVND (reference sequence). Trimming took 5 bases from V and 6 from J; bases not matched to a gene: 8. The CDR3 extends over 16 amino acids. CDR3 nucleotides: TGTGCCAGTAGTCCCCGGACTAGCGGGAGCTATGATACGCAGTATTTT. Protein product: CASSPRTSGSYDTQYF.

The V and J genes are TRBV27 and TRBJ2-5, with TRBD2 identical over 12 bases. CDR1 and CDR2 (germline): MNHEY, SMNVEV (reference sequence). The V and J ends lost 5 bases and 9 bases, in that order; junction bases with no gene match: 7. CDR3 length equals 14 residues. The chain's CDR3 is CASSVRGLAGAQYF. As DNA, the CDR3 is TGTGCCAGCAGTGTACGGGGACTAGCGGGTGCCCAGTACTTC.

The chain joins TRBV19 to TRBJ2-3; 7 nucleotides match TRBD2. Germline CDR1 is LNHDA and CDR2 is SQIVND (reference sequence). This CDR3 has 14 amino acids. V trimming: 7 bases; J trimming: 3 bases; junction bases outside the gene matches: 7. The CDR3 is CASNVGGVTDTQYF. In nucleotides, the CDR3 is TGTGCCAGTAATGTGGGAGGGGTGACAGATACGCAGTATTTT.